This is a list of T cell receptor beta chains from one sample in a study of blood T cell repertoires in COVID-19. Libraries were prepared by immunoSEQ multiplex PCR; TCRdb keeps only in-frame clonotypes and omits some of them. Of roughly 230,000 clones listed, more than 65% were seen once; the top ten hold around 3.6%. The sequencing input was PBMCs or T cells enriched from blood (not recorded which). These receptors were collected from a man aged 50-60 years who had recovered from COVID-19. CDR3s leave out the opening cysteine and the closing phenylalanine or tryptophan. Fields, in order: CDR3 length, V gene, J gene, CDR3 protein.

10	TRBV11-2	TRBJ1-2	ASSLINDGYT
12	TRBV29-1	TRBJ2-3	SVSGTGLTDTQY
13	TRBV5-1	TRBJ1-1	ASSHLTGANTEAF
14	TRBV2	TRBJ1-4	ASSRRRGATNEKLF
15	TRBV18	TRBJ2-7	ASSAGTGGASSYEQY
16	TRBV12-5	TRBJ2-1	ASGLSSGRAWGGNEQF
12	TRBV3-1/TRBV3-2	TRBJ1-1	ASSQGGRNTEAF
10	TRBV28	TRBJ2-3	ASSLFSDTQY
13	TRBV29-1	TRBJ2-3	SAEEGYLSTDTQY
15	TRBV5-4	TRBJ2-3	ASSSGTSGRNTDTQY
11	TRBV10-3	TRBJ2-7	AISEGIGGEQY
13	TRBV15	TRBJ1-1	ATSRAPGTLHTAF
9	TRBV18	TRBJ1-1	ASLGSTEAF
11	TRBV5-4	TRBJ1-6	ASKDAGLSPLH
12	TRBV7-2	TRBJ2-7	ASSLGGGSHEQY
14	TRBV9	TRBJ1-2	ASNKDHRDSLVGYT
12	TRBV6-5	TRBJ1-1	ASSRQGGSTEAF
9	TRBV12-3/TRBV12-4	TRBJ2-2	ASRLTGELF
13	TRBV28	TRBJ1-5	ASSLDYRDRQPQH
13	TRBV9	TRBJ2-7	ASSVAAAEVYEQY
14	TRBV27	TRBJ2-7	ASSPLGSGVIYEQY